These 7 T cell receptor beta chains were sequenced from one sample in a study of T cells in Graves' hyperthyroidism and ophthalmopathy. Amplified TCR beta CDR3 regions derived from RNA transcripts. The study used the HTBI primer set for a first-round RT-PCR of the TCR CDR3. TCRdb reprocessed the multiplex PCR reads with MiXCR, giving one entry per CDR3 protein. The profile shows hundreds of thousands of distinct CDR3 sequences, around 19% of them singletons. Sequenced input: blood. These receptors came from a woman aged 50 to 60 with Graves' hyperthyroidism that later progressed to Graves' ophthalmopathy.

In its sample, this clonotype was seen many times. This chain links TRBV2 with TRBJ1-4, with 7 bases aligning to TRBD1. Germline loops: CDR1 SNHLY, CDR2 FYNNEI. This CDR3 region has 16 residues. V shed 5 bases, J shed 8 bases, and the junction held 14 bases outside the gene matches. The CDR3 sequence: CASSPTGARVGEKLFF. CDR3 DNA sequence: TGTGCCAGCAGTCCAACAGGGGCACGGGTAGGGGAAAAACTGTTTTTT.

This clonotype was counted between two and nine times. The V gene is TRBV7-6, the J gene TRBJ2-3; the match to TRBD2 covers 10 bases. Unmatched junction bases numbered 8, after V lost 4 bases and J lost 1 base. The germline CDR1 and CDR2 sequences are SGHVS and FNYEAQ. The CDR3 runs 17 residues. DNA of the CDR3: TGTGCCAGCAGCTCCAAGCGGCTAGCGGGGGGCACAGATACGCAGTATTTT. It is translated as CASSSKRLAGGTDTQYF.

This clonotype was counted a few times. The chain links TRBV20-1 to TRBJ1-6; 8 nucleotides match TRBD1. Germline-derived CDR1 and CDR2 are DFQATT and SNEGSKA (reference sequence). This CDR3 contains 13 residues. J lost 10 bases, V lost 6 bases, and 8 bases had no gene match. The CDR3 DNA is TGCAGTGCGATGGACAGGGTAGAATCACCCCTCCACTTT. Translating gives CSAMDRVESPLHF.

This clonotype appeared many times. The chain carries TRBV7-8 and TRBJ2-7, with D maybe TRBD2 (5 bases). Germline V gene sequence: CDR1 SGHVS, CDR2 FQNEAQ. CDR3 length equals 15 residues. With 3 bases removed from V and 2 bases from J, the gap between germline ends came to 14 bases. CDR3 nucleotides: TGTGCCAGCAGCTTTTTCGGGGATACTCCCTACGAGCAGTACTTC. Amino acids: CASSFFGDTPYEQYF.

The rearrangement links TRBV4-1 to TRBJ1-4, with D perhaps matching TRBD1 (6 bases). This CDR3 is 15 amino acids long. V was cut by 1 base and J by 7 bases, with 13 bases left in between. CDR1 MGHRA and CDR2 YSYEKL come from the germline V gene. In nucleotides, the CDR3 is TGCGCCAGCAGCCAAGTTATGACAGGTGGTGAAAAACTGTTTTTT. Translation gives CASSQVMTGGEKLFF.

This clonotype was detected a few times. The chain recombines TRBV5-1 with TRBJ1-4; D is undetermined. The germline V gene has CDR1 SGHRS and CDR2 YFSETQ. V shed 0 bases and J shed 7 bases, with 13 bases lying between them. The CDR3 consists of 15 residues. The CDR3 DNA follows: TGCGCCAGCAGCTTGGAGCCGAGGGAGGGTGAAAAACTGTTTTTT. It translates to CASSLEPREGEKLFF. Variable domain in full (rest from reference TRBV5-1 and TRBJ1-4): KAGVTQTPRYLIKTRGQQVTLSCSPISGHRSVSWYQQTPGQGLQFLFEYFSETQRNKGNFPGRFSGRQFSNSRSEMNVSTLELGDSALYLCASSLEPREGEKLFFGSGTQLSVL.

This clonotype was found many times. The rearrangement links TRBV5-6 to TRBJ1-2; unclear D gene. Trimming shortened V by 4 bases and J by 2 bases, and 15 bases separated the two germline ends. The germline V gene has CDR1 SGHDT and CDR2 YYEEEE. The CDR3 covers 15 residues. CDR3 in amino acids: CASSLRIGSNYGYTF. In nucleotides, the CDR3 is TGTGCCAGCAGCCTTCGGATAGGATCCAACTATGGCTACACCTTC.